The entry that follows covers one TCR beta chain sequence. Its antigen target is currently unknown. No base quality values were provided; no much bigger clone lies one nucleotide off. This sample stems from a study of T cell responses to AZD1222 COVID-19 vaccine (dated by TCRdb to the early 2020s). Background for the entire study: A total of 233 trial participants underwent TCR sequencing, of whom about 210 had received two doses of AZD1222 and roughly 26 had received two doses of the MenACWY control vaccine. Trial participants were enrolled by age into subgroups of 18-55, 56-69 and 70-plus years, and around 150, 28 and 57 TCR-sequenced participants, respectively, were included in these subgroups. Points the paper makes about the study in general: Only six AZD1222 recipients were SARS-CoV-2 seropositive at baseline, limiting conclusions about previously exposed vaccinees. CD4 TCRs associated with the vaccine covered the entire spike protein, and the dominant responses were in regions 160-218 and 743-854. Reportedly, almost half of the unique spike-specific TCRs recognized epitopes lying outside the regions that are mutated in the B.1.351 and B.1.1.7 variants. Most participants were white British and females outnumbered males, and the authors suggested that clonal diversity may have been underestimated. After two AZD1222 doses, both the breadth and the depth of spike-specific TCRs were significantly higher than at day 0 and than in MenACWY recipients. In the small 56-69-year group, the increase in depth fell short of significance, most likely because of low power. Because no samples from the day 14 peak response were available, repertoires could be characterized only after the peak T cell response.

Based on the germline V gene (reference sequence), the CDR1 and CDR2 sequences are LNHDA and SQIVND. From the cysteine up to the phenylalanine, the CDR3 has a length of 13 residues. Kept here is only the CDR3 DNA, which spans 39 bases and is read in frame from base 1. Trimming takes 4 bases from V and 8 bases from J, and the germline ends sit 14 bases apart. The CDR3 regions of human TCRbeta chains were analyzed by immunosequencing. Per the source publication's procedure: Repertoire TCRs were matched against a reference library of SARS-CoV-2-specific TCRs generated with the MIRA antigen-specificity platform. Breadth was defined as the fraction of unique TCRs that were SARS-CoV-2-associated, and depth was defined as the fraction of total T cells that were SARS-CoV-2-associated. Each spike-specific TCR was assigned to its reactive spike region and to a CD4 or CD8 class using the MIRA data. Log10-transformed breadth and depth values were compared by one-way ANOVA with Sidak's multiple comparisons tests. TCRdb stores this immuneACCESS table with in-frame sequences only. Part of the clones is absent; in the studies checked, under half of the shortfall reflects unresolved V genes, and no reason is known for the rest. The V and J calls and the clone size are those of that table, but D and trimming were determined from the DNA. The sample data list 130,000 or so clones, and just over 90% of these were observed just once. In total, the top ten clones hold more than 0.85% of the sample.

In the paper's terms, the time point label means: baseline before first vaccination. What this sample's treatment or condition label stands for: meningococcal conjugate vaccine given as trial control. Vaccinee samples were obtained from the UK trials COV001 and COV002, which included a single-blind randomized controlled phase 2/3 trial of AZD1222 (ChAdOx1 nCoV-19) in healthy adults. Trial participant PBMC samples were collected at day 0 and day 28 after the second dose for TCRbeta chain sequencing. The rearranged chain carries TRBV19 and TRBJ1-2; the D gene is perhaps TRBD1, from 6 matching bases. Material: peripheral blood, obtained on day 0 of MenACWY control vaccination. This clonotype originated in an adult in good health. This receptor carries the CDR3 CASSTFTGHGYTF. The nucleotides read TGTGCCAGTAGTACCTTCACAGGGCACGGCTACACCTTC.